The sequence of this T cell receptor (beta chain) was determined in a study of early T cells in non-severe SARS-CoV-2 infection. Across the study: With bulk RNA from unsorted whole blood as input, sequencing yielded unpaired chains. Whole-study findings and limits: Comparison of clonotypes with VDJdb favored anti-spike CD8 responses while missing private and CD4 specificities.

The library protocol tagged individual cDNA molecules with unique molecular identifiers. TCRdb reprocessed the 5' RACE reads with MiXCR, giving one entry per CDR3 protein. The repertoire includes some 80,000 distinct CDR3 sequences, about 13% of them detected once, and more than 1.2% sits in the top ten. This clonotype was detected ten times or more. Its specificity is unknown. Trimming took off 4 bases at V and 4 bases at J, with 11 bases between the two ends. This CDR3 is 14 amino acids long. CDR1 and CDR2 from the germline V gene are LGHDT and YNNKEL (reference sequence). The sequence came from an adult who was a healthcare worker with PCR-confirmed SARS-CoV-2 infection or an uninfected control (not recorded which). Sequenced: whole blood. The chain combines TRBV3-1 with TRBJ1-5; TRBD1 might be the D (6 bases). The CDR3 DNA is TGTGCCAGCAGCCCCGGACAGAGGAATCAGCCCCAGCATTTT. Translating it yields CASSPGQRNQPQHF.